The 16 T cell receptor beta chains in this list originate from one sample, sequenced in a study of T cells after yellow fever vaccination. Using its own MiXCR run on the 5' RACE reads, TCRdb lists one record per CDR3 protein. The data contain about 250,000 distinct CDR3 sequences, roughly 3.5% of them seen just once; the ten biggest clones take up about a fifth. This material consisted of PBMCs, taken 15 days after the yellow fever booster vaccination. Receptors were obtained from a man between 18 and 29 years old who received the YFV17D yellow fever vaccine.

This clonotype was seen repeatedly, ten times or more. This chain uses TRBV5-4 with TRBJ2-3; perhaps TRBD2 as D (5 bases). Germline loops: CDR1 SGHNT, CDR2 YYREEE (reference sequence). This CDR3 region has 14 residues. V was pared by 2 bases and J by 5 bases, with 12 bases between. CDR3 amino acids: CASSFTGSGDTQYF. CDR3 nucleotides: TGTGCCAGCAGCTTCACGGGGAGTGGAGATACGCAGTATTTT.

This clonotype was counted many times. CDR3 coding DNA: TGCGCCAGCAGCCATTTGACGGGGGGTAGCTATGGCTACACCTTC. Its protein product is CASSHLTGGSYGYTF. The rearrangement joins TRBV4-1 to TRBJ1-2, with D possibly being TRBD1 (5 bases). The V and J ends lost 3 bases and 4 bases respectively, with 15 bases between them. Germline-derived CDR1 and CDR2 are MGHRA and YSYEKL. The CDR3 runs 15 residues.

This clonotype was observed at least ten times. This chain joins TRBV27 and TRBJ2-5; D is unresolved. The CDR3 consists of 14 residues. From germline, CDR1 is MNHEY and CDR2 SMNVEV (reference sequence). V shed 0 bases and J shed 2 bases, with 7 bases lying between them. CDR3 amino acids: CASSLSRIQETQYF. CDR3 DNA: TGTGCCAGCAGTTTATCGAGAATACAAGAGACCCAGTACTTC.

Many counts were recorded for this clonotype. The chain links TRBV6-6 to TRBJ2-1; D gene uncertain. The germline V gene encodes CDR1 MNHNY and CDR2 SVGAGI (reference sequence). V was trimmed by 8 bases and J by 5 bases, leaving 10 bases between them. The CDR3 consists of 12 residues. This CDR3 reads CASQGNHNEQFF. The CDR3 region has the DNA TGTGCCAGCCAAGGGAACCACAATGAGCAGTTCTTC.

This clonotype was counted ten times or more. The gene calls are TRBV20-1 and TRBJ2-3; 7 bases are a match to TRBD1. V shed 3 bases and J 6 bases; nucleotides not matched to a gene: 3. Germline-derived CDR1 and CDR2 are DFQATT and SNEGSKA (reference sequence). The CDR3 extends over 12 amino acids. The CDR3 bases are TGCAGTGCTAGTCAGGGGGAGGATACGCAGTATTTT. Translated: CSASQGEDTQYF.

Many counts were recorded for this clonotype. In DNA form, the CDR3 reads TGTGCCAGCTCACGGGGCTTTGAGCAGTTCTTC. This encodes CASSRGFEQFF. The rearrangement joins TRBV18 to TRBJ2-1; D is possibly TRBD1 (5 bases). The CDR3 is made up of 11 amino acids. CDR1 is KGHSH and CDR2 is LQKENI in the germline V gene. Between the trimmed V and J ends, which lost 4 bases and 9 bases, there was a span of 7 bases.

This clonotype was picked up many times. The chain combines TRBV7-2 with TRBJ1-5; D unclear. The CDR3 extends over 12 amino acids. Trimming left V 4 bases short and J 5 bases short, with 6 bases between. The germline CDR1 and CDR2 sequences are SGHTA and FQGNSA. The CDR3 nucleotides are TGTGCCAGCAGCTCGTACGATCAGCCCCAGCATTTT. This translates into CASSSYDQPQHF.

The chain employs TRBV12-3 or TRBV12-4 and TRBJ1-2; TRBD1 is a possible D gene (5 bases). There are 14 residues in the CDR3. V shed 5 bases and J shed 0 bases, with 10 bases lying between them. The CDR3 region is CASSQGWTNYGYTF. The CDR3 nucleotides are TGTGCCAGCAGTCAGGGCTGGACTAACTATGGCTACACCTTC.

The table lists this clonotype with many counts. The rearrangement links TRBV6-6 to TRBJ2-3, with no clear D. Trimming cost V 0 bases and J 0 bases, with 10 bases left between them. CDR3 length equals 16 residues. Germline values: CDR1 MNHNY, CDR2 SVGAGI (reference sequence). CDR3 DNA sequence: TGTGCCAGCAGTTACTCTATAGCAGGAAGCACAGATACGCAGTATTTT. Protein product: CASSYSIAGSTDTQYF.

This clonotype was picked up many times. In DNA, the CDR3 is TGCAGTGCTAGAGACCACAAAGAGACCCAGTACTTC. This codes for CSARDHKETQYF. This chain links TRBV20-1 with TRBJ2-5, with D unresolved. The CDR3 has 12 amino acids. Between the trimmed V and J ends, which lost 0 bases and 3 bases, there was a span of 5 bases. The germline CDR1 and CDR2 sequences are DFQATT and SNEGSKA (reference sequence).

This clonotype was seen at least ten times. The J gene is TRBJ1-2, the V gene TRBV10-2; a possible D gene is TRBD1 (5 bases). The CDR3 loop spans 15 amino acids. Trimming took off 4 bases at V and 7 bases at J, with 19 bases between the two ends. Per the germline V gene, CDR1 is WSHSY and CDR2 is SAAADI. Here the CDR3 reads CASSGPIGTLGGYTF. The DNA of the CDR3 is TGCGCCAGCAGTGGCCCGATCGGGACTCTAGGTGGCTACACCTTC.

This clonotype was detected many times. V and J are TRBV4-3 and TRBJ2-1, with 9 bases lining up with TRBD2. The V segment lost 4 bases and the J segment 0 bases; nucleotides outside the gene matches: 16. Germline V gives CDR1 LGHNA, CDR2 YSLEER. CDR3 length equals 20 residues. CDR3 DNA: TGCGCCAGCAGCCGAGGTTGGGGCGGGGGGGCTCGCCGCTCCTACAATGAGCAGTTCTTC. Protein: CASSRGWGGGARRSYNEQFF.

This clonotype was recorded at least ten times. The chain couples TRBV28 to TRBJ1-2; TRBD1 might be the D (5 bases). This CDR3 contains 16 residues. Germline V gives CDR1 MDHEN, CDR2 SYDVKM. V lost 2 bases and J lost 4, with 17 bases in between. The CDR3 protein is CASSLNSLRVLYGYTF. The DNA for the CDR3 is TGTGCCAGCAGTTTAAACTCACTCAGGGTGCTCTATGGCTACACCTTC.

This clonotype has a count of ten or more. The V gene is TRBV7-8, the J gene TRBJ2-2; TRBD2 matches at 10 bases. The CDR3 totals 19 residues. J lost 6 bases, V lost 1 base, and 14 bases had no gene match. From germline, CDR1 is SGHVS and CDR2 FQNEAQ. The chain's CDR3 is CASSLVVLSSGGGSGELFF. The CDR3 bases are TGTGCCAGCAGCTTAGTGGTCCTCTCTAGCGGGGGTGGATCCGGGGAGCTGTTTTTT.

This clonotype was recorded at least ten times. The rearrangement links TRBV7-9 to TRBJ1-1; D gene unclear. Germline CDR1 and CDR2: SEHNR and FQNEAQ (reference sequence). The CDR3 length is 11 residues. Trimming left V 5 bases short and J 7 bases short, with 8 bases between. This chain's CDR3 is CASSGNREAFF. For the CDR3, the DNA is TGTGCCAGCAGCGGTAATCGTGAAGCTTTCTTT. Supplemented by reference TRBV7-9 and TRBJ1-1, the full variable domain reads DTGVSQNPRHKITKRGQNVTFRCDPISEHNRLYWYRQTLGQGPEFLTYFQNEAQLEKSRLLSDRFSAERPKGSFSTLEIQRTEQGDSAMYLCASSGNREAFFGQGTRLTVV.

V usage is TRBV2 and J usage is TRBJ2-5; D may match TRBD1 or TRBD2 (7 bases each). The V and J ends lost 4 bases and 5 bases respectively, with 14 bases between them. CDR1 and CDR2 from the germline V gene are SNHLY and FYNNEI. The CDR3 loop spans 14 amino acids. CDR3 in DNA: TGTGCCAGCAGTGGACAGGGAGGGAAGGAGACCCAGTACTTC. It encodes CASSGQGGKETQYF.